The 16 T cell receptor beta chains reported below all come from one sample, sequenced in a study of OX40 agonist ivuxolimab in advanced cancers. Here immunoSEQ multiplex PCR was the method, and the copy in TCRdb shows in-frame clones only, minus some. This sample has approximately 60,000 clones, with 84% found just once. Sequencing used CD4+ or CD8+ T cells sorted from blood, obtained in a trial of the OX40 agonist ivuxolimab. The receptors originated from an adult with an advanced solid tumor such as melanoma, head and neck, liver or kidney cancer.

The chain links TRBV25-1 to TRBJ2-7, with TRBD1 as a possible D gene (5 bases). Per the germline V gene, CDR1 is MGHDK and CDR2 is SYGVNS. Trimming stripped 7 bases from V and 2 bases from J, with 15 bases between. The CDR3 has 14 residues. The CDR3 here is CASTPAGIAYEQYF. CDR3 in DNA: TGTGCCAGCACTCCGGCAGGGATAGCCTACGAGCAGTACTTC.

The V call is TRBV11-3, the J call TRBJ2-1; a possible D gene is TRBD2 (6 bases). The CDR3 runs to 15 residues. V lost 5 bases and J lost 2, with 13 bases in between. CDR1 is SGHNT, CDR2 YENEEA, per germline. CDR3 in DNA: TGTGCCAGCAGCCCAGCCCCGGGGGCCTACAATGAGCAGTTCTTC. Residues: CASSPAPGAYNEQFF.

The chain combines TRBV18 with TRBJ2-7; D remains unclear. The V end lost 5 bases, the J end lost 1 base, and 18 bases lay between the germline ends. Germline V gene sequence: CDR1 KGHSH, CDR2 LQKENI. The CDR3 consists of 16 residues. The CDR3 DNA is TGTGCCAGCTCAGCCCCCACCCTAGGCGGATCCTACGAGCAGTACTTC. As protein: CASSAPTLGGSYEQYF.

The chain has TRBV11-3 and TRBJ1-1, with 7 bases lining up with TRBD1. This CDR3 comprises 16 residues. CDR1 and CDR2 from the germline V gene are SGHNT and YENEEA. J lost 4 bases, V lost 6 bases, and 14 bases had no gene match. The CDR3 DNA reads as TGTGCCAGCAGACAAGCAACAGGGGTGCGGACCACTGAAGCTTTCTTT. Protein sequence: CASRQATGVRTTEAFF.

The J gene is TRBJ1-6, the V gene TRBV19, with D perhaps matching TRBD1 (5 bases). With 6 bases removed from V and 10 bases from J, the gap between germline ends came to 16 bases. Germline V gene lookup returns CDR1 LNHDA and CDR2 SQIVND (reference sequence). The CDR3 extends over 14 amino acids. The CDR3 DNA is TGTGCCAGTAGGAAGGGCAGGGTAGAGTCACCCCTCCACTTT. Its translation: CASRKGRVESPLHF.

J is TRBJ2-2 and V is TRBV7-7, with a tentative D call TRBD2 (5 bases). Trimming cost V 2 bases and J 4 bases, with 11 bases left between them. CDR1 and CDR2 (germline): SSHAT, FNYEAQ (reference sequence). This CDR3 is built from 15 residues. CDR3 sequence: CASSLYEGTTGELFF. CDR3 nucleotides: TGTGCCAGCAGCTTATATGAGGGCACCACCGGGGAGCTGTTTTTT.

The rearrangement uses TRBV14 and TRBJ2-3; 9 bases line up with TRBD1. Trimming took 2 bases from V and 6 from J; bases not matched to a gene: 6. The germline V gene has CDR1 SGHDN and CDR2 FVKESK. The length of the CDR3 is 15 residues. The DNA for the CDR3 is TGTGCCAGCAGCCAACGGACAGGGGCATCGGATACGCAGTATTTT. Residues: CASSQRTGASDTQYF. The full variable domain, its missing parts supplied by reference TRBV14 and TRBJ2-3, is EAGVTQFPSHSVIEKGQTVTLRCDPISGHDNLYWYRRVMGKEIKFLLHFVKESKQDESGMPNNRFLAERTGGTYSTLKVQPAELEDSGVYFCASSQRTGASDTQYFGPGTRLTVL.

Only one count was recorded for this clone. The junction differs from germline at one of its ends, possibly a read error. Here the CDR3 reads CASSASGVISNEQYF. The DNA of the CDR3 is TGTGCCAGCAGCGCTAGCGGGGTGATCTCCAACGAGCAGTACTTC. The rearrangement uses TRBV7-2 and TRBJ2-7, with TRBD2 matching 9 bases. Germline values: CDR1 SGHTA, CDR2 FQGNSA. The CDR3 runs 15 residues.

The chain recombines TRBV5-1 with TRBJ2-7; D may be TRBD1 (6 bases). The CDR3 has 13 amino acids. Germline V gene sequence: CDR1 SGHRS, CDR2 YFSETQ. Trimming took 2 bases from V and 5 from J, leaving 11 bases between them. In DNA form, the CDR3 reads TGCGCCAGCAGCTTCCCCGGGACAAACGAGCAGTACTTC. Translating it yields CASSFPGTNEQYF.

This sequence joins TRBV4-3 and TRBJ1-2, with D possibly being TRBD1 (6 bases). Germline CDR1 reads LGHNA; CDR2 reads YSLEER. Trimming stripped 0 bases from V and 7 bases from J, with 12 bases between. The CDR3 covers 14 residues. CDR3 region: CASSQDLQGGGYTF. As DNA, the CDR3 is TGCGCCAGCAGCCAAGATTTGCAAGGGGGTGGCTACACCTTC.

Of note for this clone: One end of the junction varies from germline; a read error may be responsible. The V call is TRBV6-5, the J call TRBJ2-3; D remains ambiguous. Germline values: CDR1 MNHEY, CDR2 SVGAGI. This CDR3 is built from 13 residues. The CDR3 protein is CASRYSSTDTQYF. CDR3 bases: TGTGCCAGCAGGTACTCGAGCACAGATACGCAGTATTTT.

A few counts support this clone. The chain couples TRBV10-1 to TRBJ1-2; D unclear. This CDR3 has 11 residues. Germline CDR1 WNHNN, CDR2 SYGVQD (reference sequence). The ends were cut back, 7 bases at V and 6 bases at J, with 9 bases in the middle. CDR3 nucleotide sequence: TGCGCCAGCAAGGGAAAGGATGGCTACACCTTC. It is translated as CASKGKDGYTF.

The CDR3 DNA reads TGTGCCAGCTCACCACCGATGGGACAGGGGCCCACCTACGAGCAGTACTTC. Protein sequence: CASSPPMGQGPTYEQYF. The J gene is TRBJ2-7, the V gene TRBV18, with 10 bases matching TRBD1. Looked up from germline, CDR1 is KGHSH and CDR2 is LQKENI. The CDR3 length is 17 residues. With V trimmed by 0 bases and J by 2 bases, 7 bases remained unmatched.

This rearrangement joins TRBV30 to TRBJ1-1, with unresolved D. Trimming pared 0 bases from V and 0 bases from J, leaving 8 bases between. This CDR3 is 14 amino acids long. The germline V gene has CDR1 GTSNPN and CDR2 SVGIG (reference sequence). In DNA, the CDR3 is TGTGCCTGGAGTGTACACTCATTGAACACTGAAGCTTTCTTT. It specifies CAWSVHSLNTEAFF.

This clone was counted a single time. V usage is TRBV4-2 and J usage is TRBJ1-2, with D unclear. V shed 4 bases and J shed 5 bases, with 11 bases lying between them. The germline V gene has CDR1 LGHNA and CDR2 YNFKEQ. The length of the CDR3 is 13 residues. The CDR3 region is CASSPGREYGYTF. The DNA of the CDR3 is TGTGCCAGCAGCCCGGGCAGAGAATATGGCTACACCTTC.

This clone is a singleton in its sample. This chain uses TRBV5-1 with TRBJ2-2; D unclear. This CDR3 spans 15 amino acids. The germline V gene encodes CDR1 SGHRS and CDR2 YFSETQ. Trimming stripped 2 bases from V and 0 bases from J, with 8 bases between. The CDR3 nucleotides read TGCGCCAGCAGCTTCCTGCGAGCGAACACCGGGGAGCTGTTTTTT. The encoded protein is CASSFLRANTGELFF. The full variable domain, its missing parts supplied by reference TRBV5-1 and TRBJ2-2, is KAGVTQTPRYLIKTRGQQVTLSCSPISGHRSVSWYQQTPGQGLQFLFEYFSETQRNKGNFPGRFSGRQFSNSRSEMNVSTLELGDSALYLCASSFLRANTGELFFGEGSRLTVL.